This note documents a single T cell receptor (beta chain) sequence. The data stem from a study of blood T cell repertoires in COVID-19. Individuals aged roughly 18 to 95 years were recruited from about two dozen US areas. Allocation to cohorts depended on clinical history reported by the participants. In the original processing: Estimates of nucleated cell counts were drawn from the amplification of reference gene primers. Profiled with immunoSEQ multiplex PCR; TCRdb holds only in-frame clones, not every one. V and J calls and clone size are as listed in that table; D and trimming were resolved from the DNA. The sample records fewer than 200,000 clones, around 82% being singletons. Germline V lookup: CDR1 MNHGY, CDR2 SVAAGI. After removal of 4 bases from V and 7 bases from J, the junction contained 1 base not matched to a gene. The CDR3 has 13 amino acids.

The receptor's source is a woman aged 45-65 years in a cohort exposed to, infected with or recovered from COVID-19 (not recorded which). Sequenced input: PBMCs or T cells enriched from blood (not recorded which). The chain uses TRBV6-9 and TRBJ2-1, with TRBD2 matching 10 bases. This CDR3 is CASSLAGGNEQFF. As DNA, the CDR3 is TGTGCCAGCAGTTTAGCGGGAGGTAATGAGCAGTTCTTC.